The rows below give T cell receptor beta chains drawn from one sample of a study of T cells in Graves' hyperthyroidism and ophthalmopathy. TCRdb reprocessed the multiplex PCR reads via MiXCR and lists one record per CDR3 protein. The table has 130,000 or so distinct CDR3 sequences, more than 20% seen once. The specimen sequenced was blood. Receptors were obtained from a woman in her forties or fifties with Graves' hyperthyroidism that later progressed to Graves' ophthalmopathy. CDR3s include the opening cysteine and the closing phenylalanine or tryptophan. Each record gives: J gene, D gene, V gene, clone size, CDR3 DNA, CDR3 protein. A D gene is named only where the DNA matches it firmly. Size tells how often a clone was seen (once, few, many) or the class of an expanded clone, and some rows leave it out.

j_gene: TRBJ2-4
d_gene: -
v_gene: TRBV2
abundance: many
CDR3nt: TGTGCCAGCAGTGATGTAAAGCGGCAAGCCAAAAACATTCAGTACTTC
CDR3aa: CASSDVKRQAKNIQYF

j_gene: TRBJ2-1
d_gene: -
v_gene: TRBV11-2
abundance: many
CDR3nt: TGTGCCAGCAGCTTAGGCTCGACAGGGAGGTACAATGAGCAGTTCTTC
CDR3aa: CASSLGSTGRYNEQFF

j_gene: TRBJ2-7
d_gene: TRBD2
v_gene: TRBV5-5
abundance: -
CDR3nt: TGTGCCAGCAGCTTGGAGGGAGGGCCGTTCGAGCAGTACTTC
CDR3aa: CASSLEGGPFEQYF

j_gene: TRBJ2-1
d_gene: TRBD2
v_gene: TRBV2
abundance: many
CDR3nt: TGTGCCAGCAGTGAAAGGGCAGGGACTAGCGGGGTCAACAATGAGCAGTTCTTC
CDR3aa: CASSERAGTSGVNNEQFF

j_gene: TRBJ1-2
d_gene: -
v_gene: TRBV6-1
abundance: many
CDR3nt: TGTGCCAGCAGTCCACTATCTGGCTACACCTTC
CDR3aa: CASSPLSGYTF

j_gene: TRBJ2-5
d_gene: TRBD1
v_gene: TRBV10-3
abundance: -
CDR3nt: TGTGCCATCAGGACAGGGGGCAGGGAGACCCAGTACTTC
CDR3aa: CAIRTGGRETQYF

j_gene: TRBJ2-1
d_gene: TRBD2
v_gene: TRBV6-1
abundance: many
CDR3nt: TGTGCCAGCAGGGCAGTAGCGGGATTGAGCCATGAGCAGTTCTTC
CDR3aa: CASRAVAGLSHEQFF

j_gene: TRBJ2-1
d_gene: TRBD2
v_gene: TRBV7-3
abundance: many
CDR3nt: TGTGCCAGCAGCCCGGCGGGACTAGCGGGAGTTGGGTTTGGCAATGAGCAGTTCTTC
CDR3aa: CASSPAGLAGVGFGNEQFF

j_gene: TRBJ2-5
d_gene: TRBD2
v_gene: TRBV12-3/TRBV12-4
abundance: many
CDR3nt: TGTGCCAGCAGTTCACGGACTAGCGGGGGCTTGGAGACCCAGTACTTC
CDR3aa: CASSSRTSGGLETQYF

j_gene: TRBJ2-3
d_gene: -
v_gene: TRBV5-1
abundance: many
CDR3nt: TGCGCCAGCAGCTTGGCCGGGCGGACAGATACGCAGTATTTT
CDR3aa: CASSLAGRTDTQYF

j_gene: TRBJ2-7
d_gene: TRBD2
v_gene: TRBV28
abundance: few
CDR3nt: TGTGCCAGCAGTTTAGGGACAGGACCTAGCGGGAGGGCCCGAGAGCAGTACTTC
CDR3aa: CASSLGTGPSGRAREQYF

j_gene: TRBJ1-6
d_gene: TRBD1
v_gene: TRBV6-1
abundance: few
CDR3nt: TGTGCCAGCAGTCAAGGGACAGGGGGAAGATCCTCACCCCTCCACTTT
CDR3aa: CASSQGTGGRSSPLHF

j_gene: TRBJ1-1
d_gene: TRBD1
v_gene: TRBV19
abundance: -
CDR3nt: TGTGCCAGTAGTCCCAGGACAGGGCGAGGGAACACTGAAGCTTTCTTT
CDR3aa: CASSPRTGRGNTEAFF

j_gene: TRBJ2-5
d_gene: TRBD2
v_gene: TRBV4-1
abundance: -
CDR3nt: TGCGCCAGCAGCGAAGGGGGGCGACTAGCGGGAGAAGAGACCCAGTACTTC
CDR3aa: CASSEGGRLAGEETQYF

j_gene: TRBJ1-6
d_gene: -
v_gene: TRBV27
abundance: -
CDR3nt: TGTGCCAGCAGCCGTAGCCTATCGCTCGGAGCACCCCTCCACTTT
CDR3aa: CASSRSLSLGAPLHF

j_gene: TRBJ1-1
d_gene: TRBD1
v_gene: TRBV5-1
abundance: many
CDR3nt: TGCGCCAGCAGGGCCGGGACAGGGGGCTATTCGGACACTGAAGCTTTCTTT
CDR3aa: CASRAGTGGYSDTEAFF

j_gene: TRBJ1-1
d_gene: TRBD1
v_gene: TRBV5-1
abundance: once
CDR3nt: TGCGCCAGCAGCTTGGGACAGGGGGCGCGCACTGAAGCTTTCTTT
CDR3aa: CASSLGQGARTEAFF

j_gene: TRBJ1-1
d_gene: TRBD1
v_gene: TRBV20-1
abundance: few
CDR3nt: TGCAGTGCCTCAACCCAGGGGGGGACCACTGAAGCTTTCTTT
CDR3aa: CSASTQGGTTEAFF

j_gene: TRBJ1-5
d_gene: -
v_gene: TRBV28
abundance: many
CDR3nt: TGTGCCAGCAGTTCCGCCGGGGGTAGCAATCAGCCCCAGCATTTT
CDR3aa: CASSSAGGSNQPQHF

j_gene: TRBJ2-3
d_gene: TRBD2
v_gene: TRBV20-1
abundance: many
CDR3nt: TGCAGTGGATGGACTAGCGGCACAGATACGCAGTATTTT
CDR3aa: CSGWTSGTDTQYF

j_gene: TRBJ2-1
d_gene: -
v_gene: TRBV20-1
abundance: -
CDR3nt: TGCAGCCCCACGGTGGGCAAGATCTCCTACAATGAGCAGTTCTTC
CDR3aa: CSPTVGKISYNEQFF

j_gene: TRBJ1-1
d_gene: -
v_gene: TRBV7-2
abundance: few
CDR3nt: TGTGCCAGCAGCTTGGTCGGGGGGAACACTGAAGCTTTCTTT
CDR3aa: CASSLVGGNTEAFF

j_gene: TRBJ1-5
d_gene: -
v_gene: TRBV19
abundance: -
CDR3nt: TGTGCCAGTAGTATAGGGGATGCGAGCAATCAGCCCCAGCATTTT
CDR3aa: CASSIGDASNQPQHF

j_gene: TRBJ1-3
d_gene: TRBD1
v_gene: TRBV7-9
abundance: -
CDR3nt: TGTGCCAGCAGCTCCCCGACCGGGACAGGGGACTCTGGAAACACCATATATTTT
CDR3aa: CASSSPTGTGDSGNTIYF

j_gene: TRBJ2-3
d_gene: -
v_gene: TRBV27
abundance: many
CDR3nt: TGTGCCAGCAGTTCCCGCTCCTCTAGCACAGATACGCAGTATTTT
CDR3aa: CASSSRSSSTDTQYF

j_gene: TRBJ1-5
d_gene: TRBD1
v_gene: TRBV12-3/TRBV12-4
abundance: many
CDR3nt: TGTGCCAGCAGTTCGGGGACAGGGGTTCTTAGCAATCAGCCCCAGCATTTT
CDR3aa: CASSSGTGVLSNQPQHF

j_gene: TRBJ2-7
d_gene: -
v_gene: TRBV18
abundance: many
CDR3nt: TGTGCCAGCTCATCAACACCCTCCTACGAGCAGTACTTC
CDR3aa: CASSSTPSYEQYF

j_gene: TRBJ1-1
d_gene: -
v_gene: TRBV10-1
abundance: -
CDR3nt: TGCGCCAGCAGTGAGTCGAATTACAGGGAAACTGAAGCTTTCTTT
CDR3aa: CASSESNYRETEAFF

j_gene: TRBJ2-3
d_gene: TRBD2
v_gene: TRBV27
abundance: many
CDR3nt: TGTGCCAGCAGTAGGTGGGAGGGCCGAGAAGATACGCAGTATTTT
CDR3aa: CASSRWEGREDTQYF

j_gene: TRBJ1-1
d_gene: TRBD1
v_gene: TRBV11-2
abundance: -
CDR3nt: TGTGCCAGCAGCTCCGGACAGGGGGCCAGGAACACTGAAGCTTTCTTT
CDR3aa: CASSSGQGARNTEAFF